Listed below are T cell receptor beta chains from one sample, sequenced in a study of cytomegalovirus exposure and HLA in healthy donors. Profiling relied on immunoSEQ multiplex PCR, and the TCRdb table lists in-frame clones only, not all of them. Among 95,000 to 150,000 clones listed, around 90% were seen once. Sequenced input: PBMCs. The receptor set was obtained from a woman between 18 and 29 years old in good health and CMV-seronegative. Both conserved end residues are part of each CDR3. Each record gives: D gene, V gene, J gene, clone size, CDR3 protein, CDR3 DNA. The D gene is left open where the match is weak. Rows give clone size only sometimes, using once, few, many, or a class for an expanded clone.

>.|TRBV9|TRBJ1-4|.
CASSVGRRDEKLFF
TGTGCCAGCAGCGTAGGGAGGAGGGATGAAAAACTGTTTTTT
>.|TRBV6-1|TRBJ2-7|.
CASTFRVAYEQYF
TGTGCCAGCACGTTTCGGGTGGCCTACGAGCAGTACTTC
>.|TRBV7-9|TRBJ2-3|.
CASSLSESTDTQYF
TGTGCCAGCAGCTTAAGTGAGAGCACAGATACGCAGTATTTT
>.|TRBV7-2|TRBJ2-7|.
CASSLSPAVSYEQYF
TGTGCCAGCAGCCTCAGTCCGGCGGTCTCCTACGAGCAGTACTTC
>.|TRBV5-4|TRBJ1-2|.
CASSLAGLVGAGYTF
TGTGCCAGCAGCTTGGCCGGGTTGGTGGGGGCTGGCTACACCTTC
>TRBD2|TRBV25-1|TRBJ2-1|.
CASSRGVGEGNEQFF
TGTGCCAGCTCTCGGGGGGTTGGGGAGGGGAATGAGCAGTTCTTC
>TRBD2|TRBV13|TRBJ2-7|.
CASSLGWRTSNYEQYF
TGTGCCAGCAGCTTAGGGTGGAGGACTAGCAACTACGAGCAGTACTTC
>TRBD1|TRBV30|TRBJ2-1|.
CAWSVAQGARNEQFF
TGTGCCTGGAGTGTAGCGCAGGGGGCAAGAAATGAGCAGTTCTTC
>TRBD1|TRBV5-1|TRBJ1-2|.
CASSPGQGVEGYTF
TGCGCCAGCAGCCCAGGACAGGGGGTTGAAGGCTACACCTTC
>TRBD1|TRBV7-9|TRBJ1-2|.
CASSGFPAGDRRDYGYTF
TGTGCCAGCAGCGGATTCCCGGCGGGGGACAGGAGAGACTATGGCTACACCTTC
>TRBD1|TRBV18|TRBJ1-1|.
CASSRQTGKIGTEAFF
TGTGCCAGCTCACGACAGACAGGGAAGATTGGCACTGAAGCTTTCTTT
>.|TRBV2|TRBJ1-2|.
CASSQVYGYTF
TGTGCCAGCAGTCAAGTATATGGCTACACCTTC
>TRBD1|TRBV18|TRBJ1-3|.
CASSQDRAGNTIYF
TGTGCCAGCTCCCAGGACAGGGCTGGAAACACCATATATTTT
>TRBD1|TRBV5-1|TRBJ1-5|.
CASRKDRDQPQHF
TGCGCCAGCAGAAAGGACAGGGATCAGCCCCAGCATTTT
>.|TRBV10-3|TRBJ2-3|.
CAISESQEDTQYF
TGTGCCATCAGTGAGTCGCAGGAAGATACGCAGTATTTT
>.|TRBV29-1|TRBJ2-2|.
CSVVGGTGELFF
TGCAGCGTTGTAGGCGGGACCGGGGAGCTGTTTTTT
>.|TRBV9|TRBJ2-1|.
CASSVGVLAGRNEQFF
TGTGCCAGCAGCGTAGGGGTGTTGGCGGGGAGAAATGAGCAGTTCTTC
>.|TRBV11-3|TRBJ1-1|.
CASSFPDRRLAFF
TGTGCCAGCAGCTTTCCCGACAGGCGTCTTGCTTTCTTT
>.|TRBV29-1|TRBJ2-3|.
CSTRQSPTDTQYF
TGCAGCACCCGACAGTCCCCCACAGATACGCAGTATTTT
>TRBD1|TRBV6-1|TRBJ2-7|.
CASRPPTGGLEQYF
TGTGCCAGCAGACCGCCGACAGGGGGGCTCGAGCAGTACTTC
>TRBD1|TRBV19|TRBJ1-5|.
CARQNRDSYSNQPQHF
TGTGCCAGACAAAACCGGGACAGTTATAGCAATCAGCCCCAGCATTTT
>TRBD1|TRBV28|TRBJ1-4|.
CASITGQGVNEKLFF
TGTGCCAGCATTACAGGACAGGGAGTTAATGAAAAACTGTTTTTT
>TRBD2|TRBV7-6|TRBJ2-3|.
CASSLTSGRGDTQYF
TGTGCCAGCAGCTTAACTAGCGGGAGAGGGGATACGCAGTATTTT
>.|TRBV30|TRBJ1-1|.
CAWTDGGQLTEAFF
TGTGCCTGGACCGACGGGGGGCAATTAACTGAAGCTTTCTTT
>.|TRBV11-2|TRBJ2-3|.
CASSLGANTDTQYF
TGTGCCAGCAGCTTAGGTGCTAACACAGATACGCAGTATTTT
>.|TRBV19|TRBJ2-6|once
CASSMGVPGANVLTF
TGTGCCAGTAGTATGGGCGTGCCTGGGGCCAACGTCCTGACTTTC
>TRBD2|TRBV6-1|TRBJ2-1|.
CASSEKTSGSWEQFF
TGTGCCAGCAGTGAAAAAACTAGCGGGAGTTGGGAGCAGTTCTTC
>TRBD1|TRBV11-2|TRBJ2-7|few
CASSSGQPPYEQYF
TGTGCCAGCAGCTCGGGACAGCCGCCCTACGAGCAGTACTTC
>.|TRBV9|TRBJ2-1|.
CASSVMGTHYEQFF
TGTGCCAGCAGCGTAATGGGCACGCACTATGAGCAGTTCTTC
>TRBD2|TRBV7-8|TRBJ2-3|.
CASSRYSGRAAVHTQYF
TGTGCCAGCAGCCGGTATAGCGGGAGGGCCGCGGTACATACGCAGTATTTT
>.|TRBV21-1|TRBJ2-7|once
CASSKTSCEQYF
TGTGCCAGCAGCAAAACTAGCTGCGAGCAGTACTTC
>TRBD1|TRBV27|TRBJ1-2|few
CASSLGGGYGYTF
TGTGCCAGCAGCCTAGGGGGCGGGTATGGCTACACCTTC
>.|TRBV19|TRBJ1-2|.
CASSSAGTAGSGYTF
TGTGCCAGTAGTAGCGCCGGAACGGCGGGCAGTGGCTACACCTTC
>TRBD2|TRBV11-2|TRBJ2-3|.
CASSPLAGTTDTQYF
TGTGCCAGCAGCCCTCTAGCGGGTACCACAGATACGCAGTATTTT
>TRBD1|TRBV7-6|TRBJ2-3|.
CASSTGQGVDTQYF
TGTGCCAGCAGCACCGGACAGGGAGTAGATACGCAGTATTTT
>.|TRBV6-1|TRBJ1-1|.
CASKEGNTEAFF
TGTGCCAGCAAGGAGGGGAACACTGAAGCTTTCTTT
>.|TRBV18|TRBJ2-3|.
CASSPAPGPPADTQYF
TGTGCCAGCTCACCGGCACCGGGTCCCCCGGCGGATACGCAGTATTTT
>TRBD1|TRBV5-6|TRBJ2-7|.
CASSSDRGTYEQYF
TGTGCCAGCAGTTCCGACAGGGGGACCTACGAGCAGTACTTC
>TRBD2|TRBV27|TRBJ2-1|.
CASSLAGGTYNEQFF
TGTGCCAGCAGCTTAGCGGGAGGAACCTACAATGAGCAGTTCTTC
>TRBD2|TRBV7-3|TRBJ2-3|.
CASSLNGASGRTTDTQYF
TGTGCCAGCAGCTTAAATGGTGCTAGCGGGAGGACAACAGATACGCAGTATTTT
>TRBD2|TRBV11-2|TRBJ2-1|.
CASSLDLAEAYNEQFF
TGTGCCAGCAGCTTAGATCTAGCGGAGGCCTACAATGAGCAGTTCTTC
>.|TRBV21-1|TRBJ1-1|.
CASSKVPRRRAFF
TGTGCCAGCAGCAAAGTCCCCCGGAGGCGAGCTTTCTTT
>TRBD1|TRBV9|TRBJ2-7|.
CASSERPGTGVYEQYF
TGTGCCAGCAGCGAACGTCCCGGGACAGGGGTATACGAGCAGTACTTC
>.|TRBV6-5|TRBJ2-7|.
CASSTGQGNWLEQYF
TGTGCCAGCAGCACCGGTCAGGGGAATTGGCTGGAGCAGTACTTC
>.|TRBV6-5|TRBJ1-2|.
CASSTPRTAYGYTF
TGTGCCAGCAGTACGCCTAGGACAGCCTATGGCTACACCTTC
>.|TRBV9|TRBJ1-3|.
CASSISRGSGNTIYF
TGTGCCAGCAGCATAAGCAGGGGCTCTGGAAACACCATATATTTT
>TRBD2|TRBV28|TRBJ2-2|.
CATWTSGRARELFF
TGTGCCACCTGGACTAGCGGGAGGGCCCGGGAGCTGTTTTTT
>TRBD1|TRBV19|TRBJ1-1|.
CASSHRGPDTEAFF
TGTGCCAGTAGTCACAGGGGGCCCGACACTGAAGCTTTCTTT
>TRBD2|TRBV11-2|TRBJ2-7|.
CASSPGWLTSGYEQYF
TGTGCCAGCAGCCCCGGATGGCTGACTAGCGGTTACGAGCAGTACTTC
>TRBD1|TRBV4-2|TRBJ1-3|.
CASSQVETGADTIYF
TGTGCCAGCAGCCAAGTAGAGACAGGGGCGGACACCATATATTTT
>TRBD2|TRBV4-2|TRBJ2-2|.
CASSQVGLAGELFF
TGTGCCAGCAGCCAAGTTGGACTAGCCGGGGAGCTGTTTTTT
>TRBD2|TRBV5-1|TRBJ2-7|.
CASSLLWFSRESYEQYF
TGCGCCAGCAGCTTGCTTTGGTTTTCGCGGGAGTCCTACGAGCAGTACTTC
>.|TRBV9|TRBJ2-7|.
CASSVAGGTTYEQYF
TGTGCCAGCAGCGTAGCTGGCGGGACGACCTACGAGCAGTACTTC
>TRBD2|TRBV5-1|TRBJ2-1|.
CASSAGLAGFSYNEQFF
TGCGCCAGCAGCGCAGGACTAGCGGGCTTCTCCTACAATGAGCAGTTCTTC
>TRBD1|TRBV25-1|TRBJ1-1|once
CASIMTGFSEAFF
TGTGCCAGCATCATGACAGGGTTTAGTGAAGCTTTCTTT